Sequencing of this T cell receptor (beta chain) was carried out in a study of blood T cell repertoires in COVID-19. For the study at large: COVID-19 samples collected from the United States, Italy and Spain covered acute and convalescent phases.

Assay: immunoSEQ multiplex PCR; the TCRdb copy retains only in-frame clones and omits some. There are some 350,000 clones in the sample; 83% occur only once, and approximately 3% lies in the top ten. The CDR3 covers 12 residues. The germline V gene encodes CDR1 LGHDT and CDR2 YNNKEL (reference sequence). V lost 4 bases and J lost 8, with 12 bases in between. This sequence joins TRBV3-1 (or the pseudogene TRBV3-2) and TRBJ2-7, with D tentatively TRBD1 (5 bases). What was sequenced was peripheral blood. The clonotype comes from a man aged 30-40 years with active or convalescent COVID-19. The CDR3 nucleotides read TGTGCCAGCAGCCCCGATGGGGCCAAGCAGTACTTC. This translates into CASSPDGAKQYF.